This T cell receptor (beta chain) comes out of a study of cytomegalovirus exposure and HLA in healthy donors (dated by TCRdb to the late 2010s). Notes on the research overall: In an earlier analysis of some 550 of the donors, 276 Gb of sequence data and just under 120 million unique TCR beta sequences from 150 million to 200 million T cells were reported. Roughly 300 gigabases of sequencing data and 75 million to 85 million unique TCR sequences made up an early release that covered approximately 650 HLA-typed donors. Among the 398 genotyped donors, approximately 81% belonged to the genetic ancestry cluster associated with self-reported Caucasian donors. The aim of the study was to test whether cataloging public T cell receptors could identify signatures of past pathogen exposure. Using immunosequencing, the study profiled T cell repertoires from around 670 subjects and related those repertoires to cytomegalovirus serostatus. Along with the approximately 600-subject first cohort, a separate validation cohort of roughly 110 different subjects was used. To predict cytomegalovirus infection status, the study brought together high-throughput TCR immunosequencing, statistical association of individual TCRs with disease status, and machine learning. A later analysis re-analyzed previously published TCR beta repertoires from 650 to 800 donors and added high-resolution HLA genotyping to study TCR occurrence patterns. Rather than using new phenotypic data, the later analysis identified candidate immune exposures from TCR beta sequences and from how often those sequences occurred across donors. To decide whether each TCR beta V gene segment behaved as functional or pseudogenic, an earlier analysis of 587 of the donors relied on high-throughput TCR beta sequencing. Donor age, sex, ethnicity and CMV serostatus were compiled together with the repertoire data. A later genetic analysis used genome-wide SNP genotypes for 398 of the 666 donors, treating that subset as a discovery cohort. All discovery cohort repertoires had been generated on a single sequencing platform. HLA typing included class I and class II loci at four-digit resolution. The number of donors typed differed by locus, with about 629-630 for A, B, C, DRB1 and DQB1, around 500 for DQA1, 600 to 610 for DPA1, and approximately 470 for DPB1. Roughly five DR-DQ haplotypes were handled as single units for association and clustering because linkage in the cohort was strong. Across around 400 genotyped donors of the cohort, an average of approximately 240,000 unique TCR beta nucleotide sequences per donor were sequenced, and around 20% of those sequences were non-productive.

The cohort consisted of approximately 670 healthy bone marrow donors. All cohort members were sampled while nominally healthy, although unrecorded immune exposures were likely present. The donor was CMV seropositive and belonged to the group of 250 to 300 seropositive cohort members. A peripheral blood sample was collected from each donor, and TCR beta sequencing was performed on peripheral blood mononuclear cells. Genomic DNA extraction from the blood cell samples was performed with the Qiagen DNeasy Blood Extraction Kit. As concerns this clone: Which antigen it targets is not known. Base quality data are lacking; no much larger clone is found one base away.

The receptor library was made with the immunoSEQ multiplex PCR assay. A mixture of 60 forward primers for TCR Vbeta segments and 13 reverse primers for TCR Jbeta segments was used in the multiplex PCR. Amplification of the CDR3 region of rearranged TCR beta genes was performed with a multiplex PCR assay on genomic DNA. The Illumina HiSeq System was used to sequence the amplified TCR beta libraries as 87-base-pair reads. Regarding the original processing steps: A later analysis tallied around 82 million unique TCR beta chains across the 550 to 850 repertoires, and about 12 million of those chains were shared by two or more donors. A nearest-neighbor algorithm error-corrected the raw reads and collapsed the reads into unique sequences, merging closely related sequences to remove PCR and sequencing errors. V, D and J gene segments were assigned by aligning CDR3 sequences to IMGT reference sequences. For a sequence to be retained, a match of at least six nucleotides to both a V gene segment and a J gene segment was required. Rearrangements were called productive when the CDR3 lacked stop codons and stayed in frame with V and J; all others were non-productive. Following IMGT convention, CDR3 was defined as the stretch from the second conserved V-encoded cysteine up to the conserved J-encoded phenylalanine. Sequences without an unambiguous match to a single V gene segment were excluded from the earlier analysis of 450 to 650 of the donors. An earlier analysis of a few hundred of the donors called V segments functional above 56.7% productive rearrangements and segregating when the between-donor standard deviation exceeded 5%. A statistical classification framework was built for diagnosing cytomegalovirus status from the catalog of TCR beta chain sequences. A later analysis assigned V and J genes by comparing TCR nucleotide sequences with IMGT/GENE-DB human TR gene sequences. Using the TCRdist pipeline, a later analysis assigned CDR3 sequences along with most-parsimonious VDJ recombination scenarios. In a later analysis, every TCR beta chain was defined by the combination of its CDR3 amino acid sequence and its V-gene family, and reads without a unique V-gene family were dropped. To address suspected cross-contamination and a sequencing artifact, a later analysis removed roughly 640 highly shared, low-generation-probability nucleotide sequences. In a later analysis, a clonal expansion index was calculated for each public chain from normalized within-repertoire ranks of inferred template counts. In a later analysis, generation probabilities were computed using a VDJ recombination model fitted to out-of-frame rearrangements, and the results were checked against IGoR. Hypergeometric tests were used in a later analysis to score TCR-TCR, TCR-HLA and TCR-CMV co-occurrence, with a repertoire-size bias correction applied to the TCR pairs. To estimate false discovery rates, a later analysis permuted the HLA or CMV assignments 20 times. In a later analysis, co-occurring TCRs were grouped with DBSCAN, and TCRdist sequence similarity was added when clustering was performed within HLA-allele-positive subsets. For co-occurrence clustering, repertoires with fewer than 30,000 or more than 120,000 public chains were excluded, along with a handful of repertoires with anomalous nucleotide sharing. Drawn from immuneACCESS, this table holds only the in-frame rearrangements with V and J called that TCRdb kept. Clones are partly lost; checked studies trace under half to an unresolved V gene and leave the rest unexplained. The V and J calls and clone size were taken over from that table, and D and trimming were inferred from the DNA. This sample comprises 100,000 to 150,000 clones, 83% of them detected only once. Of the sample, 3.6% is held by the ten largest clones.

Summary of the overall study and its limitations: V-gene and J-gene trimming of TCR beta chains was associated with a missense DCLRE1C variant in a later genetic analysis, and the association was replicated in an independent cohort. The classifier was reported to diagnose cytomegalovirus status with high specificity and sensitivity in both the original cohort and the validation cohort. Roughly uniform sequencing depth across donors was assumed in presence/absence analyses, although this assumption may not hold. While some public TCRs were present in many individuals, most TCR sequences turned up only very rarely across donors. In the study, around 150 TCR beta chains were listed as associated with cytomegalovirus. Linkage disequilibrium might explain the correlated functional status among segregating V segments, but an unknown experimental factor could not be excluded. Several of the top co-occurrence clusters appeared to be linked to parvovirus B19, influenza, CMV and Epstein-Barr virus, according to a later analysis. Only TCR beta chains were sequenced in this cohort, and the absence of alpha or paired-chain data limited detectable features. The authors suggested that the approach could potentially be generalized to other disease states and immunological phenotypes. In a later analysis, HLA-associated TCR beta chains were found to be more clonally expanded and to have lower generation probabilities than equally common non-associated chains. In vitro tests confirmed that three of the cytomegalovirus-associated TCR beta chains recognize cytomegalovirus antigens. According to a later analysis, most CMV-associated TCR beta chains appeared to be HLA-restricted, and the HLA associations seemed to be driven largely by CMV exposure. Fewer than 20 rarely observed V segments, including chromosome 9 orphons, were excluded from the earlier analysis of about 610 of the donors because counts were too low. Because HLA typing was unavailable for some donors at each locus, only the typed subset was used in association tests. A cluster of highly shared sequence variants was judged likely to represent a technical artifact of the sequencing pipeline. According to a later analysis, TCR association rates differed among HLA loci, with DRB1 alleles showing the most associated TCRs and HLA-C alleles showing the fewest. A later analysis associated 17,000 or so TCR beta sequences with specific HLA alleles at a false discovery rate of 0.05. A further reported finding was that TCR beta sequences accurately predicted the HLA-A and HLA-B alleles for most subjects in the first cohort. CMV serostatus was the only immune exposure information available for the cohort. Assigning TCR associations to individual alleles was difficult when HLA alleles, especially DR and DQ, strongly co-occurred. In an earlier analysis of approximately 590 of the donors, most TCR beta V segments appeared in productive rearrangements about 87% or about 30% of the time, broadly matching IMGT annotations. A later genetic analysis reported fewer N-insertions in productive TCRs among donors in an Asian-associated ancestry cluster than the roughly 700-donor mean.

This clonotype was sampled from a woman aged 40-49 years in good health and CMV-seropositive. Sequencing input: PBMCs.

The CDR3 region has the sequence CASSWLAGANEQFF. The sequence in DNA is TGTGCCAGCAGTTGGCTAGCGGGGGCTAATGAGCAGTTCTTC. The rearrangement combines TRBV28 with TRBJ2-1; 10 junctional bases match TRBD2. The CDR3 holds 14 amino acids from the cysteine to the phenylalanine. The sequence is cut down to CDR3 DNA, 42 bases in frame from base 1. V is pruned by 4 bases and J by 7 bases, leaving 4 bases of the junction without a gene match. CDR1 and CDR2, looked up from the germline V gene, are MDHEN and SYDVKM.